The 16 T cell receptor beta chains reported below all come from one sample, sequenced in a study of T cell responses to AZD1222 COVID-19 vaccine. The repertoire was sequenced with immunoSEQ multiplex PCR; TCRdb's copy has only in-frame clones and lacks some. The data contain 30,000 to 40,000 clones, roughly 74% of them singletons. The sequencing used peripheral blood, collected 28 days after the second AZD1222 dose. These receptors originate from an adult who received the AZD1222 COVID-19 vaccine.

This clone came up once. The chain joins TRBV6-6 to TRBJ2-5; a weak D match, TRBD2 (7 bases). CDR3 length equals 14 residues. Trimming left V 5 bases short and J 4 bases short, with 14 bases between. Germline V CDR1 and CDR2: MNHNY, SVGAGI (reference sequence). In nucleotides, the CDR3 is TGTGCCAGCAGTCCCGAAGGGGGGGGAGAGACCCAGTACTTC. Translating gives CASSPEGGGETQYF.

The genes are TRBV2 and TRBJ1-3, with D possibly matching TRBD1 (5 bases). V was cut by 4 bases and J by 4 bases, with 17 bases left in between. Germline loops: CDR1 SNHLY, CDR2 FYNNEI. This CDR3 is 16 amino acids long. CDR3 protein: CASSVRTAGLGNTIYF. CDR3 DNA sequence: TGTGCCAGCAGTGTTCGAACTGCGGGGCTCGGAAACACCATATATTTT.

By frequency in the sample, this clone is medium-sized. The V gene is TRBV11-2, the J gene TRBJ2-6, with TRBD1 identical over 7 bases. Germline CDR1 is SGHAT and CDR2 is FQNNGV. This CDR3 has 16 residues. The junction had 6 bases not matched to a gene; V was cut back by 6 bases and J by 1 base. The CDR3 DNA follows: TGTGCCAGCAGACAGGGGCGGGTTTCTGGGGCCAACGTCCTGACTTTC. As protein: CASRQGRVSGANVLTF. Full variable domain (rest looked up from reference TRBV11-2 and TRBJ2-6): EAGVAQSPRYKIIEKRQSVAFWCNPISGHATLYWYQQILGQGPKLLIQFQNNGVVDDSQLPKDRFSAERLKGVDSTLKIQPAKLEDSAVYLCASRQGRVSGANVLTFGAGSRLTVL.

CDR3 protein: CASSLARGGQETQYF. The CDR3 coding sequence is TGTGCCAGCAGCCTCGCCAGAGGGGGCCAAGAGACCCAGTACTTC. This chain uses TRBV7-7 with TRBJ2-5; D might be TRBD1 (6 bases). V lost 5 bases and J 1 base, leaving 14 bases between the germline ends. This CDR3 is built from 15 residues. Germline assignment: CDR1 SSHAT and CDR2 FNYEAQ (reference sequence).

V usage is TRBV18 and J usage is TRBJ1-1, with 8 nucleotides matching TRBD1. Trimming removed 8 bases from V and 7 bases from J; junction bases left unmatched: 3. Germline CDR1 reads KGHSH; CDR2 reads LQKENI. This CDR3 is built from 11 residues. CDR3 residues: CASLQGGEAFF. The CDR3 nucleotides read TGTGCCAGCCTACAGGGGGGTGAAGCTTTCTTT.

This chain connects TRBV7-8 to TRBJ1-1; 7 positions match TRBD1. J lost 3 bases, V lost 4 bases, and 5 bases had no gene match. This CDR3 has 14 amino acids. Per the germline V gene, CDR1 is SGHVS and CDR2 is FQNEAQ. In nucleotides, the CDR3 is TGTGCCAGCAGCTCCGGGGACAGCTACACTGAAGCTTTCTTT. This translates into CASSSGDSYTEAFF. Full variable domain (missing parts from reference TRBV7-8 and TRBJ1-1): GAGVSQSPRYKVAKRGQDVALRCDPISGHVSLFWYQQALGQGPEFLTYFQNEAQLDKSGLPSDRFFAERPEGSVSTLKIQRTQQEDSAVYLCASSSGDSYTEAFFGQGTRLTVV.

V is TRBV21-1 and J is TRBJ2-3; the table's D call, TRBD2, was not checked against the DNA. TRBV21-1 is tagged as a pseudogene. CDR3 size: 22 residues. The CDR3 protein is CASSPREEANEGPSGSLDTQYF. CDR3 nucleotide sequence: TGTGCCAGCAGCCCCCGAGAGGAGGCAAACGAAGGGCCCAGCGGGAGCCTCGATACGCAGTATTTT.

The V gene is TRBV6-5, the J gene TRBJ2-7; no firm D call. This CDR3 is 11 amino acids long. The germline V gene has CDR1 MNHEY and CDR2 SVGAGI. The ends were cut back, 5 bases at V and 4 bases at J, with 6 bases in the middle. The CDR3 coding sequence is TGTGCCAGCAGTCTAGGGTACGAGCAGTACTTC. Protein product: CASSLGYEQYF.

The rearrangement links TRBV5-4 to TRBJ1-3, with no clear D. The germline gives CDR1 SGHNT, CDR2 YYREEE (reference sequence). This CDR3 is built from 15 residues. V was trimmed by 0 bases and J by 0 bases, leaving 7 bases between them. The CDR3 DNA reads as TGTGCCAGCAGCTTGGACACCCTCTCTGGAAACACCATATATTTT. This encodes CASSLDTLSGNTIYF.

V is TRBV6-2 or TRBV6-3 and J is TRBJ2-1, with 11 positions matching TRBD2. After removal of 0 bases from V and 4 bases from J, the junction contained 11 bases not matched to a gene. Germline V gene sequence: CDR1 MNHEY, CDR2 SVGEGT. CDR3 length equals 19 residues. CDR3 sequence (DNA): TGTGCCAGCAGTTACTCTCTGTTGACTAGCGGGATGCAGTACAATGAGCAGTTCTTC. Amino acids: CASSYSLLTSGMQYNEQFF.

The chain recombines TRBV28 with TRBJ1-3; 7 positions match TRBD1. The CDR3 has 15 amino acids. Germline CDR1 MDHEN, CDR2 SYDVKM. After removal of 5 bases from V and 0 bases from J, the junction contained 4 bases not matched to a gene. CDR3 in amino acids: CASSPGQNSGNTIYF. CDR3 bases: TGTGCCAGCAGTCCGGGACAGAACTCTGGAAACACCATATATTTT.

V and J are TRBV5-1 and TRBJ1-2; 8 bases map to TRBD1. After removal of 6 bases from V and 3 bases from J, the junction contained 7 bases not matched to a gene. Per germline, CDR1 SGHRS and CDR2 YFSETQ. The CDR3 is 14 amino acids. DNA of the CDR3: TGCGCCAGCACCCGGACAGGGAAGGACTATGGCTACACCTTC. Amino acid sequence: CASTRTGKDYGYTF.

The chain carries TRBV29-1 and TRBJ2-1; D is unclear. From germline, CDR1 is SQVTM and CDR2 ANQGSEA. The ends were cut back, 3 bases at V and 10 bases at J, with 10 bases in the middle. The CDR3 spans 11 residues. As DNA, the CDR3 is TGCAGCGTTGACAGTATCGGCGAGCAGTTCTTC. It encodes CSVDSIGEQFF.

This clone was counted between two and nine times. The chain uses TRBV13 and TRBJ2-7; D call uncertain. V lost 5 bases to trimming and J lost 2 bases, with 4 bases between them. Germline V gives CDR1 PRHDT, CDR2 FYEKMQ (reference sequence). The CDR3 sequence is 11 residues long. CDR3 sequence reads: CASSRTYEQYF. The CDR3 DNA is TGTGCCAGCAGCCGAACCTACGAGCAGTACTTC.

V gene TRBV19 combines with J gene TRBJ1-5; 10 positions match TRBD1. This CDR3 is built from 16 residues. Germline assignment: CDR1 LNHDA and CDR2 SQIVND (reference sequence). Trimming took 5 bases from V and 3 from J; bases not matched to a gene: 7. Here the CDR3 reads CASSGDRGHPNQPQHF. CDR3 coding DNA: TGTGCCAGTAGTGGTGACAGGGGGCACCCCAATCAGCCCCAGCATTTT. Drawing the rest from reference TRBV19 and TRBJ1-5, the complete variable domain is DGGITQSPKYLFRKEGQNVTLSCEQNLNHDAMYWYRQDPGQGLRLIYYSQIVNDFQKGDIAEGYSVSREKKESFPLTVTSAQKNPTAFYLCASSGDRGHPNQPQHFGDGTRLSIL.

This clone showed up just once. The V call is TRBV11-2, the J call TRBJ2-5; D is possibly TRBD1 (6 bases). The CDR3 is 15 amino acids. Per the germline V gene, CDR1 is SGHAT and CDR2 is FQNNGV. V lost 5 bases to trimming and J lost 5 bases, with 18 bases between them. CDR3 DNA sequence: TGTGCCAGCAGCCCAGCGGCAGGGGCTCGGGAGACCCAGTACTTC. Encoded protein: CASSPAAGARETQYF.